These T cell receptor beta chains were read from a single sample in a study of shared clonotypes between healthy human individuals. Assay used: immunoSEQ multiplex PCR; TCRdb lists only in-frame clones, some missing. Counted here are roughly 1.5 million clones, 95% to 99% occurring once; the ten biggest clones make up roughly 0.45%. The sequencing sample was made of naive CD4+ T cells sorted from blood. The receptors here all came from a young man in good health. Both conserved end residues are part of each CDR3. D genes are given only for firm matches. A row's size may be missing; if present it is once, few, many or a size class.

>TRBV6-5|few|.|TRBJ2-7
TGTGCCAGCAGTTCCTTCTACGAGCAGTACTTC
CASSSFYEQYF
>TRBV5-1|.|.|TRBJ2-3
TGCGCCAGCAGCTTTTACAGGGCCACTAGCACAGATACGCAGTATTTT
CASSFYRATSTDTQYF
>TRBV5-1|.|.|TRBJ2-5
TGCGCCAGCAGCTTGGCCCTCACGACGGAGACCCAGTACTTC
CASSLALTTETQYF
>TRBV19|.|TRBD1|TRBJ2-5
TGTGCCAGTAGTTGGACAGGGAAGGGCCAAGAGACCCAGTACTTC
CASSWTGKGQETQYF
>TRBV7-9|.|.|TRBJ2-1
TGTGCCAGCAGCCCAGTAGAACTTGAGCAGTTCTTC
CASSPVELEQFF
>TRBV9|.|TRBD2|TRBJ2-7
TGTGCCAGCACCAGGACTAGCGACCCCTACGAGCAGTACTTC
CASTRTSDPYEQYF
>TRBV6-1|.|TRBD1|TRBJ2-7
TGTGCCAGCAGGGGGACAGGGGTCGTCTACGAGCAGTACTTC
CASRGTGVVYEQYF
>TRBV19|.|.|TRBJ2-2
TGTGCCAGTAGTATGTATCAGGGGCCAAGGACCGGGGAGCTGTTTTTT
CASSMYQGPRTGELFF
>TRBV6-6|.|.|TRBJ2-4
TGTGCCAGCAGTCTAAAGGGGATTCAGTACTTC
CASSLKGIQYF
>TRBV10-3|.|.|TRBJ1-5
TGTGCCATCAGTGCGGGCCAGAAAGGGACTCAGCCCCAGCATTTT
CAISAGQKGTQPQHF
>TRBV9|.|.|TRBJ2-1
TGTGCCAGCAGCGTATCTCCGGACTTAAAAAAGTTCTTC
CASSVSPDLKKFF
>TRBV25-1|once|.|TRBJ1-2
TGTGCCAGCAGTGGCCCCTCCTACTATGGCTACACCTTC
CASSGPSYYGYTF
>TRBV18|.|.|TRBJ1-2
TGTGCCAGCTCACTTAACCAGGTATCTGGCTACACCTTC
CASSLNQVSGYTF
>TRBV27|once|.|TRBJ1-5
TGTGCCAGCAGTTTGGGAGATCAGCCCCAGCATTTT
CASSLGDQPQHF
>TRBV2|.|.|TRBJ2-7
TGTGCCAGCAGCGCCGAGGTGGTGGGCTCCTACGAGCAGTACTTC
CASSAEVVGSYEQYF
>TRBV28|.|.|TRBJ2-5
TGTGCCAGCAGCCTAGGGCCAGGGGTCCGGGGGGATAAAGAGACCCAGTACTTC
CASSLGPGVRGDKETQYF
>TRBV6-1|once|TRBD2|TRBJ2-6
TGTGCCAGCAGTGAACGGACTAGCGGGAGTATGGCCAACGTCCTGACTTTC
CASSERTSGSMANVLTF